This TCR beta chain is from a study of blood T cell repertoires in COVID-19 (dated by TCRdb to about 2020). Background for the entire study: Samples covering the acute and convalescent phases of COVID-19 were provided by collaborators in the United States, Italy and Spain. The repertoires were released in a freely available public database meant as a resource for research on the immune response to SARS-CoV-2. HLA class I and class II types, where available, came from metadata supplied by the sample provider rather than from assay-based typing. The prospective study material was composed of cDNA or gDNA derived from T cells, B-cell-depleted T cells, or PBMCs. Subjects who had been exposed to COVID-19, were actively infected with it, or had recovered from it provided the deeply sampled blood TCRbeta repertoires that made up the dataset. The samples were drawn from the first 160 participants of the ongoing ImmuneRACE study and from some 1,300 subjects provided by 6 global collaborators. The sample metadata nearly always contained a de-identified subject ID, COVID-19 status, age in years and sex. Paper-wide results and their limitations: Clinical and demographic metadata were provided uncurated, with the amount varying by source and participant.

Worth noting for this clone: It lacks a known antigen. One base away there is no much larger clone; base qualities are not given.

Measured from the cysteine to the phenylalanine, the CDR3 is 17 residues long. Only the CDR3 portion is preserved as DNA: 51 bases, with reading frame beginning at the first base. The junction carries 14 bases between V and J, which are trimmed by 2 bases and 0 bases respectively. The germline V gene specifies MDHEN as CDR1 and SYDVKM as CDR2. The immunoSEQ Assay, a bias-controlled multiplex PCR, was used to amplify TCRbeta CDR3 regions from genomic DNA. As for how the authors treated the data: The number of nucleated cells in each sample was estimated from the amplification of reference gene primers within the assay. To quantify the absolute abundance of each unique TCRbeta CDR3 rearrangement, sequence reads were collapsed and filtered. Productive Simpson clonality was computed per sample as the square root of Simpson's diversity index over productive rearrangements. TCRdb mirrors the immuneACCESS table, restricted to in-frame sequences. Some clones are absent from its copies; in checked studies, under half trace to an unresolved V gene, and the reason for the others is unknown. V, J and clone size were drawn from that table, and D and trimming were deduced from the DNA. In all, the sample holds some 140,000 clones, and around 78% of those were seen once. About a tenth of the sample comes from the top ten.

Collaborating institutions collected whole blood in K2EDTA tubes following their own protocols. Collaborator samples were shipped for TCRbeta analysis as frozen whole blood, isolated PBMCs, or DNA extracted from either sample type. Rearrangement joined TRBV28 to TRBJ1-5; the D gene is not confidently resolved. Input material: peripheral blood. This clonotype was sampled from a human donor in a cohort sampled during active COVID-19. The bases are TGTGCCAGCAGTTTAGCGGGTAGGCGGGCTAGCAATCAGCCCCAGCATTTT. The resulting protein is CASSLAGRRASNQPQHF.